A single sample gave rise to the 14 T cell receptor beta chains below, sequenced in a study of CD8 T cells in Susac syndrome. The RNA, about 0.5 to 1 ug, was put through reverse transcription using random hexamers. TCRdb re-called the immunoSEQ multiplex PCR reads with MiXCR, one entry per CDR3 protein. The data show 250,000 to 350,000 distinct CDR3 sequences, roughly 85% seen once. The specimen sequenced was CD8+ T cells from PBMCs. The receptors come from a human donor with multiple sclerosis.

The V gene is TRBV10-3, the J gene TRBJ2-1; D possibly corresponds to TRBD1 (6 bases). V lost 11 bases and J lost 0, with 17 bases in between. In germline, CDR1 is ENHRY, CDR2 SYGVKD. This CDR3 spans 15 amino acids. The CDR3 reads CAAQDSPSSYNEQFF. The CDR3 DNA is TGTGCCGCTCAGGACAGTCCAAGCTCCTACAATGAGCAGTTCTTC.

In nucleotides, the CDR3 is TGTGCCAGCAGCTTCCGGGCCGTAAGCAATGAGCAGTTCTTC. This translates into CASSFRAVSNEQFF. The chain employs TRBV7-8 and TRBJ2-1; D not resolved. V lost 3 bases and J lost 6, with 12 bases in between. Germline values: CDR1 SGHVS, CDR2 FQNEAQ. CDR3 length equals 14 residues.

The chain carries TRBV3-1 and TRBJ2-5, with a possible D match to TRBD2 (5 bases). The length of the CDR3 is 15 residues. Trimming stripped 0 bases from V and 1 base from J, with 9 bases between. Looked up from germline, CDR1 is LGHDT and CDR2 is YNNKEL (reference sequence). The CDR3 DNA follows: TGTGCCAGCAGCCAAGAACCAGCGGCCCAAGAGACCCAGTACTTC. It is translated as CASSQEPAAQETQYF.

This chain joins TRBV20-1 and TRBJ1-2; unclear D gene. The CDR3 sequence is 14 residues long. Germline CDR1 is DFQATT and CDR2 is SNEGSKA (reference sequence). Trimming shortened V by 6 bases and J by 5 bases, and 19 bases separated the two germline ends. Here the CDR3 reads CSAPRRAERYGYTF. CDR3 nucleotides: TGCAGTGCCCCTAGAAGGGCGGAACGTTATGGCTACACCTTC.

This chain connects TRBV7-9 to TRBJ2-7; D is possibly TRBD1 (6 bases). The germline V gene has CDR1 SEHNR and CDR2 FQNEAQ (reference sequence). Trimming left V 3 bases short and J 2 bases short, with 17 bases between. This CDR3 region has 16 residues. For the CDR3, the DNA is TGTGCCAGCAGCTTGAGTCTGGCAGGGGAAACCTACGAGCAGTACTTC. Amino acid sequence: CASSLSLAGETYEQYF.

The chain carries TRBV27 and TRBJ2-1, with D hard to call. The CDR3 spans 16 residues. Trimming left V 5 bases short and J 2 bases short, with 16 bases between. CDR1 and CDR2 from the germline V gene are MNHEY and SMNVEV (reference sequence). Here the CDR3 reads CASSAPAGVAYNEQFF. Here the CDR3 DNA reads TGTGCCAGCAGTGCCCCAGCTGGAGTTGCCTACAATGAGCAGTTCTTC.

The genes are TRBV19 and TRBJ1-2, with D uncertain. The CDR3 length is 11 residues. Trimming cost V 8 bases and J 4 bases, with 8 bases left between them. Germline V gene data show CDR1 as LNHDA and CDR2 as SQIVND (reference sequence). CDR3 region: CASGRIYGYTF. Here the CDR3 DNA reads TGTGCCAGTGGACGGATCTATGGCTACACCTTC.

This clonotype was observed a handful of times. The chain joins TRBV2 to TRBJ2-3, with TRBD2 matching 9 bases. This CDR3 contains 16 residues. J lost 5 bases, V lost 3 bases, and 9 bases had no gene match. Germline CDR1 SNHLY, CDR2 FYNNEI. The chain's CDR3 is CASSEEVAGVVDTQYF. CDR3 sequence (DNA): TGTGCCAGCAGTGAGGAGGTAGCGGGAGTTGTAGATACGCAGTATTTT. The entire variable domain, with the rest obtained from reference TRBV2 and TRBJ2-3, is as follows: EPEVTQTPSHQVTQMGQEVILRCVPISNHLYFYWYRQILGQKVEFLVSFYNNEISEKSEIFDDQFSVERPDGSNFTLKIRSTKLEDSAMYFCASSEEVAGVVDTQYFGPGTRLTVL.

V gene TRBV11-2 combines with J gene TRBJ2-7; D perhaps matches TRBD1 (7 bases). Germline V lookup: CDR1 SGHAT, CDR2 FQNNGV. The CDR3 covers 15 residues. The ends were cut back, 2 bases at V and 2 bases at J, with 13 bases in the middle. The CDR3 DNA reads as TGTGCCAGCAGCTTAAGGCGGGACAGACCCTACGAGCAGTACTTC. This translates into CASSLRRDRPYEQYF. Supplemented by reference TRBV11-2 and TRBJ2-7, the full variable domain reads EAGVAQSPRYKIIEKRQSVAFWCNPISGHATLYWYQQILGQGPKLLIQFQNNGVVDDSQLPKDRFSAERLKGVDSTLKIQPAKLEDSAVYLCASSLRRDRPYEQYFGPGTRLTVT.

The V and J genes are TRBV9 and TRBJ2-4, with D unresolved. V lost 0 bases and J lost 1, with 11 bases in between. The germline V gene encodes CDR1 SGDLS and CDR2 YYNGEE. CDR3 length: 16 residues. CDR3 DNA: TGTGCCAGCAGCGTAGGTCAAACCCCTGCCAAAAACATTCAGTACTTC. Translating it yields CASSVGQTPAKNIQYF.

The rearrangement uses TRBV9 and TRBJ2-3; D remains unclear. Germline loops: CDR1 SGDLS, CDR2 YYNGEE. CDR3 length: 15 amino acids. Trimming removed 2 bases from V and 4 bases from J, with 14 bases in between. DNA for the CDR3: TGTGCCAGCAGCGTTGAGCAGAATGGTGCAGATACGCAGTATTTT. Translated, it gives CASSVEQNGADTQYF.

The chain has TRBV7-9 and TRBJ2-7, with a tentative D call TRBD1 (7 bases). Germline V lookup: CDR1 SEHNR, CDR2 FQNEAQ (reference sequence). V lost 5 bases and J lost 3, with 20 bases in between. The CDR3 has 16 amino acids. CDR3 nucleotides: TGTGCCAGCAGCCCACGGATGACAGGGACTGTCTACGAGCAGTACTTC. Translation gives CASSPRMTGTVYEQYF.

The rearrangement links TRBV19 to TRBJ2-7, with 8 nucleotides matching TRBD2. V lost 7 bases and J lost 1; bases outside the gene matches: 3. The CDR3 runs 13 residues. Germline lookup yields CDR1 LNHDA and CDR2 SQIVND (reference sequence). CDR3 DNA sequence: TGTGCCAGTAAAACTAGCGGATCCTACGAGCAGTACTTC. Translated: CASKTSGSYEQYF. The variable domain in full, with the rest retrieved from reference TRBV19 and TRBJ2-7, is DGGITQSPKYLFRKEGQNVTLSCEQNLNHDAMYWYRQDPGQGLRLIYYSQIVNDFQKGDIAEGYSVSREKKESFPLTVTSAQKNPTAFYLCASKTSGSYEQYFGPGTRLTVT.

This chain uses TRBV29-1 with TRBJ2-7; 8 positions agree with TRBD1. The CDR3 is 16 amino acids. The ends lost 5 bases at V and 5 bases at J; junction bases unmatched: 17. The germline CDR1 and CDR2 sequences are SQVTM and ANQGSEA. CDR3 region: CSVLLVQGQVGNEQYF. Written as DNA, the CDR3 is TGCAGCGTTCTACTTGTACAGGGACAGGTGGGGAACGAGCAGTACTTC.